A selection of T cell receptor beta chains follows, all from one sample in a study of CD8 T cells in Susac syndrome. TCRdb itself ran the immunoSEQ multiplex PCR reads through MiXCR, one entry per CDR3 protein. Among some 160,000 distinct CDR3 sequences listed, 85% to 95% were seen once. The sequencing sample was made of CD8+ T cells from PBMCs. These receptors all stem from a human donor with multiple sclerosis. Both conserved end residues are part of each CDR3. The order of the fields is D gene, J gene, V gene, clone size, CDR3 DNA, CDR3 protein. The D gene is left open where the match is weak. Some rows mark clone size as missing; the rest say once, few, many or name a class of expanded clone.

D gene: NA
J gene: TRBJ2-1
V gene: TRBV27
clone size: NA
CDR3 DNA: TGTGCCAGCACCTTTACTAGTTGGGGTGAGCAGTTCTTC
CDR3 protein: CASTFTSWGEQFF

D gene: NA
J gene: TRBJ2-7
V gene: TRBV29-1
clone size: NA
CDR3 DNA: TGCAGCGTCACGCACCTCTACGAGCAGTACTTC
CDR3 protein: CSVTHLYEQYF

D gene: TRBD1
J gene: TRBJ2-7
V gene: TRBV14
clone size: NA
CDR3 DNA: TGTGCCAGCAGCCAACCGGGACAGAAGATCTACGAGCAGTACTTC
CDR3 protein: CASSQPGQKIYEQYF

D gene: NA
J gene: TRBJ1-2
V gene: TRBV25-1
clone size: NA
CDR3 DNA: TGTGCCAGCAGTGATCTTCCGGCGGGGTATGGCTACACCTTC
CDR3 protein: CASSDLPAGYGYTF

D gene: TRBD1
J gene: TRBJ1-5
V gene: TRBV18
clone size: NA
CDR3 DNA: TGTGCCAGCTTCTCAGGGGGAGCCAATCAGCCCCAGCATTTT
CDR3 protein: CASFSGGANQPQHF

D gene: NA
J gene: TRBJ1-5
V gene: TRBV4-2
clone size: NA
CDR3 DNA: TGTGCCAGCAGCCAAGTCCTCGGCAATCAGCCCCAGCATTTT
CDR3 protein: CASSQVLGNQPQHF

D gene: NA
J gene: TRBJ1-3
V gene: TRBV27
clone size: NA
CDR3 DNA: TGTGCCAGTTTCGGATCTGGAAACACCATATATTTT
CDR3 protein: CASFGSGNTIYF

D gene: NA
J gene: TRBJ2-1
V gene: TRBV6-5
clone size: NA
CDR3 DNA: TGTGCCAGCATGGACGCAAGCTCCTACAATGAGCAGTTCTTC
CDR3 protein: CASMDASSYNEQFF

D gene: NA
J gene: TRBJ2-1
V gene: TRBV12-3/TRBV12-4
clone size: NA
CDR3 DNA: TGTGCCAGCAGTTTAGCGGGTCTAGCGAACTACAATGAGCAGTTCTTC
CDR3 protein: CASSLAGLANYNEQFF

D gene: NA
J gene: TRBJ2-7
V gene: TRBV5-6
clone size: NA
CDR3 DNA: TGTGCCAGCAGCTTGTCCGTACAGATTTACGAGCAGTACTTC
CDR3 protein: CASSLSVQIYEQYF

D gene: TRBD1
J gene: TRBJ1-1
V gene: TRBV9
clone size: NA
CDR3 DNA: TGTGCCAGCAGCGGCACAGGGGCTGCGGGCACTGAAGCTTTCTTT
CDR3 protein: CASSGTGAAGTEAFF

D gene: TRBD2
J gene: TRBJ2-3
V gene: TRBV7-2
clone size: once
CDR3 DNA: TGTGCCAGCAGCCAGGTGGTCGGGAGGGCGGGCACAGATACGCAGTATTTT
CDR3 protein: CASSQVVGRAGTDTQYF

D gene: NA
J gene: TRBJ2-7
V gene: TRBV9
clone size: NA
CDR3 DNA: TGTGCCAGCAGCGTAGGGGGCGGAGGGGCCTACGAGCAGTACTTC
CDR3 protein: CASSVGGGGAYEQYF

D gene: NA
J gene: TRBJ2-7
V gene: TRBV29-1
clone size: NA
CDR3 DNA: TGCAGCGTTGAACTCCCTCGGGGGTCCTACGAGCAGTACTTC
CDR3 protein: CSVELPRGSYEQYF

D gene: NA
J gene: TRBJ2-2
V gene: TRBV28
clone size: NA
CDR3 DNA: TGTGCCAGCAGTTCCACCATCCGCGGGGAGCTGTTTTTT
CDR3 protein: CASSSTIRGELFF

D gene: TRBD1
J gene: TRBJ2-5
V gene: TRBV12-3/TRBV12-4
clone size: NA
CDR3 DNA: TGTGCCAGCAGTTTCCAGAACAGGGGCTTGGAGACCCAGTACTTC
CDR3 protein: CASSFQNRGLETQYF

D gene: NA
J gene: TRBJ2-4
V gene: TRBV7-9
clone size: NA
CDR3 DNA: TGTGCCAGCAGCTTAGCGAAGACAGGTCAGAAAGGAAACATTCAGTACTTC
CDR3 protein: CASSLAKTGQKGNIQYF

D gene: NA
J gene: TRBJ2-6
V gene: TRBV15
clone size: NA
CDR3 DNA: TGTGCCACCAGCAGATATCAGGGTACCGGGGCCAACGTCCTGACTTTC
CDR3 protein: CATSRYQGTGANVLTF

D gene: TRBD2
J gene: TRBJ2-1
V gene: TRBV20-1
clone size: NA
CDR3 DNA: TGCAGTGCTAGAGATACTAGCGGCGCCTACAATGAGCAGTTCTTC
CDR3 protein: CSARDTSGAYNEQFF

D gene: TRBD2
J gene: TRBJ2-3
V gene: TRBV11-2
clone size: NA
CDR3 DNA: TGTGCCAGCAGCTCGACTAGCGGGGCTAGCACAGATACGCAGTATTTT
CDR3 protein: CASSSTSGASTDTQYF

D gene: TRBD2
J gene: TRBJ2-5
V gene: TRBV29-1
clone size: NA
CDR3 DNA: TGCAGCGTTGATGGATTAGCGGGATTGGGGGAGACCCAGTACTTC
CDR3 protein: CSVDGLAGLGETQYF

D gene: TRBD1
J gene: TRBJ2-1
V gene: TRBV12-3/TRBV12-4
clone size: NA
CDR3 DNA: TGTGCCAGCAGACAGGGGTACGATGAGCAGTTCTTC
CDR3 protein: CASRQGYDEQFF

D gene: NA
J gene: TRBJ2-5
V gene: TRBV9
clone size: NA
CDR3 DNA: TGTGCCAGCAGCGCCCGGGACTCCCAAGAGACCCAGTACTTC
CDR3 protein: CASSARDSQETQYF

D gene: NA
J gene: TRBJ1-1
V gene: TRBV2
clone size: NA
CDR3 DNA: TGTGCCAGCCTGGGACGCCCGGCAACTTTCTTT
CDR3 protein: CASLGRPATFF

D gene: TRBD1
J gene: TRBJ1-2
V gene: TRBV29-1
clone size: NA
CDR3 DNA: TGCAGCGCCGTGGCAGGGGGAGATGGGTATGGCTACACCTTC
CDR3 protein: CSAVAGGDGYGYTF

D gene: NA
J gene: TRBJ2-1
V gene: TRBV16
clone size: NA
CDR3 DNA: TGTGCCAGCAGCCAATTCGCCTACAATGAGCAGTTCTTC
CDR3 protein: CASSQFAYNEQFF

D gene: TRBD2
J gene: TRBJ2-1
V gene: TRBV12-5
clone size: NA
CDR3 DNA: TGTGCTAGTGGTCCACAAGCGGGAGAAGAGAATGAGCAGTTCTTC
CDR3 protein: CASGPQAGEENEQFF